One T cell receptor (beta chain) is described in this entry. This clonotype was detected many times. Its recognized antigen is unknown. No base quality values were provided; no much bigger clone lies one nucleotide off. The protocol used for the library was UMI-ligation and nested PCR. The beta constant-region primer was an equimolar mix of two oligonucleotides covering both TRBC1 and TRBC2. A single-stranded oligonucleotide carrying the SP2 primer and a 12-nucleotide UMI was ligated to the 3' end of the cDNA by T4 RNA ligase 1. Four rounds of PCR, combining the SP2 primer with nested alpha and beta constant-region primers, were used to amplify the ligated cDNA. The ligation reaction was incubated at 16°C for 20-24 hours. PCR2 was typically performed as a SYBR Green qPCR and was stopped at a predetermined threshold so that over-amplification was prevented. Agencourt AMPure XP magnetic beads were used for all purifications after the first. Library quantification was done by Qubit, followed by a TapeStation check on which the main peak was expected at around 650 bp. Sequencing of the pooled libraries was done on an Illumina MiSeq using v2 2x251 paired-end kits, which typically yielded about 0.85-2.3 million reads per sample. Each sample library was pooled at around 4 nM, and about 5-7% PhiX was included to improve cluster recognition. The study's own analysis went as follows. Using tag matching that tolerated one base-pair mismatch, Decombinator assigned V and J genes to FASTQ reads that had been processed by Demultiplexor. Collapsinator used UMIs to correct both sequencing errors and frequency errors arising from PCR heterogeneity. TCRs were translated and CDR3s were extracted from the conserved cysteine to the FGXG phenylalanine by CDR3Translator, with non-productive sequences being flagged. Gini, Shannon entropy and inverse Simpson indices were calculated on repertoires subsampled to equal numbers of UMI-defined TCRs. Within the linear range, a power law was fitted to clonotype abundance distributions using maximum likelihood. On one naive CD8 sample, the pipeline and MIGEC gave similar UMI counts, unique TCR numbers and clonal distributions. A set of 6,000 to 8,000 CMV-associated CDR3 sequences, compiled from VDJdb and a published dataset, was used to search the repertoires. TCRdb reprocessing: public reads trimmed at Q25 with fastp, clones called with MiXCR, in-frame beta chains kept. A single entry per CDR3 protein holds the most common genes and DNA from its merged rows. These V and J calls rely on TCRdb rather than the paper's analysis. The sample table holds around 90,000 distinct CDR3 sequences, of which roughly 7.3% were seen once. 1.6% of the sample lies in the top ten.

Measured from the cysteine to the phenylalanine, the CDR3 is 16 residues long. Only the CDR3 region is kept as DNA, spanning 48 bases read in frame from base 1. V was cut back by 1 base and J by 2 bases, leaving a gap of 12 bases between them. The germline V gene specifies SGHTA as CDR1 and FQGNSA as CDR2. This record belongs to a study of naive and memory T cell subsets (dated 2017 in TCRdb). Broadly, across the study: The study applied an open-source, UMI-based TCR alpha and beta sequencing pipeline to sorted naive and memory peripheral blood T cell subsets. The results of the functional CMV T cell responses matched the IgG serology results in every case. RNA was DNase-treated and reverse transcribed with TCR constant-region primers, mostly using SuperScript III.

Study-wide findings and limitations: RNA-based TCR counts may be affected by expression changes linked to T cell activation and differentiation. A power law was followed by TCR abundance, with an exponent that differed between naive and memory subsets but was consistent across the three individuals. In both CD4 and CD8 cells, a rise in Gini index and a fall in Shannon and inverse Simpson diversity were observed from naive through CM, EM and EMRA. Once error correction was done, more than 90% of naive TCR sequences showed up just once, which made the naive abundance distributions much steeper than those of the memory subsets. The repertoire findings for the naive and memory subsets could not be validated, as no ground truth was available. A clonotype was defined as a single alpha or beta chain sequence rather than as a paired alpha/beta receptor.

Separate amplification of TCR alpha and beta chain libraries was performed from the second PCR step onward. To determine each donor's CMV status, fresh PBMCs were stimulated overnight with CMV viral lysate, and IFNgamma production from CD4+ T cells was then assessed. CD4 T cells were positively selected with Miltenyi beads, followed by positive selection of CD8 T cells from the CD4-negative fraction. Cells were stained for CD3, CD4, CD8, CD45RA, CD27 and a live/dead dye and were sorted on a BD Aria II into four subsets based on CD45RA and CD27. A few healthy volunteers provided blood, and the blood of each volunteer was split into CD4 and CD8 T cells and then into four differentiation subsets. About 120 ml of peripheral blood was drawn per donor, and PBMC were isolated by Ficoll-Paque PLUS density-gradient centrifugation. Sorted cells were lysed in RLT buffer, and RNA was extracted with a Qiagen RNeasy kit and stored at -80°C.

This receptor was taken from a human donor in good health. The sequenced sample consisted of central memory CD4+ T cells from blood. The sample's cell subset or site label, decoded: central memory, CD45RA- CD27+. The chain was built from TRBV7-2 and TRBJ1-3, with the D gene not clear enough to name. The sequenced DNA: TGTGCCAGCAGCTTAGGACGCCCGGTGGCTGGAAACACCATATATTTT. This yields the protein CASSLGRPVAGNTIYF.